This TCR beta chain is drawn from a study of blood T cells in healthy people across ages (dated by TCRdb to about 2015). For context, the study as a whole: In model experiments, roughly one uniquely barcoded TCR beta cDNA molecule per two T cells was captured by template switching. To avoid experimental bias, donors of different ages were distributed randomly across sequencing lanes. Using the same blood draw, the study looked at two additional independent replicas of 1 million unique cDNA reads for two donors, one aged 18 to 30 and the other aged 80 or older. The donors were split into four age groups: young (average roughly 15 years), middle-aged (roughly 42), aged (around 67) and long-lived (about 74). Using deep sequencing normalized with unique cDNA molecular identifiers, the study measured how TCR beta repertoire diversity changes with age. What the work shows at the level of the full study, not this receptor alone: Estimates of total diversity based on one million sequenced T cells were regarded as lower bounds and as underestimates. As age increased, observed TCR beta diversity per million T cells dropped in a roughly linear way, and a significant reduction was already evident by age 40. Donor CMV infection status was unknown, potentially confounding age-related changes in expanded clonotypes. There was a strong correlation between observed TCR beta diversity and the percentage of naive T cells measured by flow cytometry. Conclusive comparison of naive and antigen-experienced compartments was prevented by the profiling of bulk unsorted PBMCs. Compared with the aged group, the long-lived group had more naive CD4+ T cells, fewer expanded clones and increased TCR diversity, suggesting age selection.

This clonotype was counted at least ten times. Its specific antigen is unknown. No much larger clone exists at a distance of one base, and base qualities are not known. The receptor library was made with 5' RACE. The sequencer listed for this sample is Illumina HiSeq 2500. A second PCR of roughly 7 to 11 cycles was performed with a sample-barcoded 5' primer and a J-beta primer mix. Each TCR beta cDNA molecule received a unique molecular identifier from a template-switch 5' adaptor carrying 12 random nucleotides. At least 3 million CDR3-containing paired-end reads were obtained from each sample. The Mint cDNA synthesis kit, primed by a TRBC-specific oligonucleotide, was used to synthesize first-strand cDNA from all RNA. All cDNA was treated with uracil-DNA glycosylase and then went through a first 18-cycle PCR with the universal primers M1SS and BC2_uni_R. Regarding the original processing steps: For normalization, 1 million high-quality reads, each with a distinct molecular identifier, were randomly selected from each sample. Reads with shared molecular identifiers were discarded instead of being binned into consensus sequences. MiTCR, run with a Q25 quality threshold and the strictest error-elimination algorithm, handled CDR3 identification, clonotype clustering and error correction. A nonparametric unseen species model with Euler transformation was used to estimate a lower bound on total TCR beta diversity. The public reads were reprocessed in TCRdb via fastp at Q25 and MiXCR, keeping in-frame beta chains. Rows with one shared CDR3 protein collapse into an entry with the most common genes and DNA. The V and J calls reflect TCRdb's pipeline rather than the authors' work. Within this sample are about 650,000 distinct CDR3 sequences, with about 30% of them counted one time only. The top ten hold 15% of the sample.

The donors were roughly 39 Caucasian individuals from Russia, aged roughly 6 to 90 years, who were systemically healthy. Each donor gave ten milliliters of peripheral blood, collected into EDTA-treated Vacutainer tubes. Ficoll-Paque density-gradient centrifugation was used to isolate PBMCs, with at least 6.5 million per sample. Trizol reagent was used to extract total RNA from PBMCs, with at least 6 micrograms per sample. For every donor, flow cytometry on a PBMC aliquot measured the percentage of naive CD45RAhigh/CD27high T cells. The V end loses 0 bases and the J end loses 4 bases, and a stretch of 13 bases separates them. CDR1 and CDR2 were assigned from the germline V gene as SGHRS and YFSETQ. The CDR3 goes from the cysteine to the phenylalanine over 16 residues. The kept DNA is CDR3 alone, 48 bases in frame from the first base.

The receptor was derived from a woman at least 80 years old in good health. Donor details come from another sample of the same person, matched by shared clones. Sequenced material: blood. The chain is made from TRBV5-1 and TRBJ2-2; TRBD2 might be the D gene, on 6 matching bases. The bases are TGCGCCAGCAGCTTGGCGGCGGGGACCTTCACCGGGGAGCTGTTTTTT. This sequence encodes CASSLAAGTFTGELFF. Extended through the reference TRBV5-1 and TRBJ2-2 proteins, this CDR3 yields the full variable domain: KAGVTQTPRYLIKTRGQQVTLSCSPISGHRSVSWYQQTPGQGLQFLFEYFSETQRNKGNFPGRFSGRQFSNSRSEMNVSTLELGDSALYLCASSLAAGTFTGELFFGEGSRLTVL.